This T cell receptor beta chain was found in a study of blood T cells in healthy people across ages. A minimum of 5 micrograms of total RNA was extracted per sample. Points from the study as a whole: Among T cells, TCR beta diversity per million cells dropped roughly linearly as age rose. With donor CMV status unknown, expanded clonotype changes were possibly confounded.

Combining a sample-barcoded 5' primer with a J-beta primer mix, a second PCR ran for about 6 to 11 cycles. Every molecule of cDNA carried a tag from a template-switch adaptor with 12 random nucleotides. A single record per CDR3 protein comes from TCRdb applying MiXCR to the 5' RACE reads. There are under 750,000 distinct CDR3 sequences in the sample; around 48% occur only once, and around 24% lies in the top ten. This clonotype was counted a single time. What it recognizes is unknown. Sequences were obtained from blood. This TCR derives from a man older than 75 in good health.

CDR3 protein: CASSLAGLALSSGANVLTF. CDR3 bases: TGTGCCAGCAGCTTAGCGGGACTAGCGCTTTCCTCTGGGGCCAACGTCCTGACTTTC. J is TRBJ2-6 and V is TRBV7-2; 10 positions agree with TRBD2. The germline V gene has CDR1 SGHTA and CDR2 FQGNSA. Unmatched junction bases numbered 5, after V lost 0 bases and J lost 0 bases. CDR3 size: 19 residues.